This T cell receptor beta chain was retrieved from a study of blood T cells in healthy people across ages. Germline assignment: CDR1 LGHDT and CDR2 YNNKEL (reference sequence). The CDR3 loop spans 17 amino acids. Trimming took 4 bases from V and 5 from J; bases not matched to a gene: 16. A second roughly 7 to 11 cycle PCR used barcoded and J-beta primers. MiXCR, run by TCRdb on the 5' RACE reads, gives a single entry per CDR3 protein. Here the sample spans about 930,000 distinct CDR3 sequences, around 29% being singletons. This clonotype was seen repeatedly, ten times or more. This same sample was also part of a study on T cells of mothers and their children.

Sample: blood. This sequence originates from a woman aged 35 to 49 in good health. This chain joins TRBV3-1 and TRBJ2-5; 7 bases are a match to TRBD1. The CDR3 reads CASSPFISTGAGETQYF. As DNA, the CDR3 is TGTGCCAGCAGCCCATTCATCAGCACAGGGGCCGGGGAGACCCAGTACTTC.